This T cell receptor (beta chain) appears in the sequencing data of a study of OX40 agonist ivuxolimab in advanced cancers. V lost 3 bases to trimming and J lost 5 bases; unmatched junction nucleotides: 3. The CDR3 loop spans 13 amino acids. Germline CDR1 reads GTSNPN; CDR2 reads SVGIG (reference sequence). As to this clone: Other DNA sequences in the sample encode the same CDR3.

The method was immunoSEQ multiplex PCR; TCRdb's version includes in-frame clones alone and lacks a portion of them. The data show nearly 85,000 clones, with approximately 82% seen just once and more than 0.7% held by the top ten. The sample was CD4+ or CD8+ T cells sorted from blood, taken in a trial of the OX40 agonist ivuxolimab. The chain recombines TRBV30 with TRBJ2-2; TRBD1 matches at 7 bases. The clonotype originates from an adult with an advanced solid tumor such as melanoma, head and neck, liver or kidney cancer. The CDR3 here is CAWSAQGTGELFF. CDR3 bases: TGTGCCTGGAGCGCACAGGGGACCGGGGAGCTGTTTTTT.